This T cell receptor beta chain is from a study of PD-1 blockade in classical Hodgkin lymphoma. Study-level findings and limits: CD4+ TCR diversity, unlike CD8+, climbed significantly by C4D1.

Exposure to brentuximab vedotin varied, and each patient had relapsed following autologous stem cell transplantation. Comment on this clone: Its antigen is still unknown.

The CDR3 sequence is 16 residues long. CDR1 ENHRY and CDR2 SYGVKD come from the germline V gene. The trim removed 4 bases at V and 2 bases at J, leaving 9 bases unmatched. TCRdb keeps only in-frame clones here, not all; method: immunoSEQ multiplex PCR. In the table there are 35,000 to 45,000 clones, roughly two thirds of which are singletons. The J gene is TRBJ1-1, the V gene TRBV10-3; 8 bases map to TRBD1. The specimen comprised peripheral blood mononuclear cells (PBMCs), sampled before the second cycle of nivolumab. The TCR sequence derives from a human donor with classical Hodgkin lymphoma. The CDR3: CAISGGLGQGNTEAFF. As DNA, the CDR3 is TGTGCCATCAGTGGTGGGTTAGGACAGGGAAACACTGAAGCTTTCTTT.